This T cell receptor beta chain was sequenced during a study of human T cells and chemical hapten exposure (dated by TCRdb to the early 2020s). As for the study more broadly: For sensitization, 2% DPC in acetone was applied to a 2 cm by 2 cm area of upper inner arm skin. Throughout the study period of around 25 weeks, patients also received therapeutic DPC doses to the scalp every week. Patch testing on the upper back used Finn chambers containing 0.01% DPC, with scoring done after 6 days according to International Contact Dermatitis Research Group standards. The mostly female patient cohort included alopecia areata with under or over 50% scalp involvement, alopecia totalis and alopecia universalis. Libraries were pooled for sequencing, and per-sample TCR yields varied mainly because of small differences in library volumes within the pool. In alopecia patients, the study followed how the peripheral blood TCR repertoire changed in vivo over primary and secondary sensitization to diphenylcyclopropenone (DPC), a hapten. Blood was sampled from patients pre-sensitization (week 0) and at 2, 6 and about 24 weeks after DPC sensitization. Around 30 alopecia patients provided blood for TCR sequencing at one to four time points (pre-sensitization, 2, 6 and 24 weeks). Points the paper makes about the study in general: After repeated subsampling, changes were observed in the strength of the expansion versus patch-test correlation and in the threshold at which the correlation became significant. Patch test score correlated positively with the number of PT1 expanded TCRs, reaching significance at thresholds 8, 16 and 32 but not at 4. Expanded TCRs formed significantly more large CDR3 similarity clusters than pre-sensitization or healthy control sets, consistent with antigen-driven responses. DPC sensitization did not change the number of TCRs with a frequency above 1 in 1000, and there was no evidence of changes in global repertoire structure. Because all patients had alopecia, a presumed autoimmune disease, the immune response of the patients might differ from that of healthy individuals.

Counted from cysteine to phenylalanine, this CDR3 has 10 amino acids. The retained sequence is limited to the CDR3, 30 bases, with the frame set at the first base. V loses 4 bases of germline sequence and J loses 7 bases, and the interval between the two ends is 3 bases. This clonotype came up many times. The clone's antigen remains unknown. The input lacks base qualities; no much larger clone sits a single base away. The label giving this sample's time point can be read as: patch test 2, 6 weeks after DPC sensitization. The sample's treatment or condition label, in plain terms: therapeutic diphenylcyclopropenone sensitization with weekly scalp DPC. Blood at each patch-test visit was drawn before the patch test was applied. To be eligible, patients had to be aged 18 to 70, diagnosed with alopecia and judged suitable for DPC therapy, while pregnant patients were excluded. Total RNA was extracted from unfractionated whole blood that had been collected in Tempus Blood RNA tubes.

The library relied on RACE. Sequenced on a NextSeq 500. During library preparation, unique molecular identifiers were attached to individual cDNA molecules so that TCRs could be counted in a quantitative, reproducible way. Both TCR alpha and TCR beta chains were sequenced from each blood RNA sample. The published analysis was carried out like this. Samples had a median of roughly 100,000 TCRs, with a range from roughly 23,224 to 750,000. V, J and CDR3 annotation of the TCR reads was carried out using the Decombinator software suite. For the PS versus PT1 abundance plots, all samples were subsampled to the same number of TCRs (28,000). TCRs were defined as expanded if absent before sensitization and observed at least eight times at the 2-week time point. TCRdb trimmed public reads at Q25 via fastp, called clones via MiXCR and kept in-frame beta chains. Under each unique CDR3 protein, matching rows form one entry showing the most common genes and DNA. The V and J calls and clone size are TCRdb's, not the authors'. This sample comprises approximately 69,000 distinct CDR3 sequences, 10% of them detected only once. The top ten clones comprise roughly 6.8% of the sample.

Here the sequenced sample was whole blood, taken in connection with sensitization to the hapten diphenylcyclopropenone (DPC). The TCR was taken from a woman aged 45 to 65 with alopecia areata. Some clones in this sample may be carry-over from other donors' samples. The V and J segments used are TRBV23-1 and TRBJ2-3; confidence is insufficient to name the D gene. Being an ORF, TRBV23-1 has a function that is uncertain. The nucleotides are TGCGCCAGCAGTCGAAATACGCAGTATTTT. Its protein reads: CASSRNTQYF.